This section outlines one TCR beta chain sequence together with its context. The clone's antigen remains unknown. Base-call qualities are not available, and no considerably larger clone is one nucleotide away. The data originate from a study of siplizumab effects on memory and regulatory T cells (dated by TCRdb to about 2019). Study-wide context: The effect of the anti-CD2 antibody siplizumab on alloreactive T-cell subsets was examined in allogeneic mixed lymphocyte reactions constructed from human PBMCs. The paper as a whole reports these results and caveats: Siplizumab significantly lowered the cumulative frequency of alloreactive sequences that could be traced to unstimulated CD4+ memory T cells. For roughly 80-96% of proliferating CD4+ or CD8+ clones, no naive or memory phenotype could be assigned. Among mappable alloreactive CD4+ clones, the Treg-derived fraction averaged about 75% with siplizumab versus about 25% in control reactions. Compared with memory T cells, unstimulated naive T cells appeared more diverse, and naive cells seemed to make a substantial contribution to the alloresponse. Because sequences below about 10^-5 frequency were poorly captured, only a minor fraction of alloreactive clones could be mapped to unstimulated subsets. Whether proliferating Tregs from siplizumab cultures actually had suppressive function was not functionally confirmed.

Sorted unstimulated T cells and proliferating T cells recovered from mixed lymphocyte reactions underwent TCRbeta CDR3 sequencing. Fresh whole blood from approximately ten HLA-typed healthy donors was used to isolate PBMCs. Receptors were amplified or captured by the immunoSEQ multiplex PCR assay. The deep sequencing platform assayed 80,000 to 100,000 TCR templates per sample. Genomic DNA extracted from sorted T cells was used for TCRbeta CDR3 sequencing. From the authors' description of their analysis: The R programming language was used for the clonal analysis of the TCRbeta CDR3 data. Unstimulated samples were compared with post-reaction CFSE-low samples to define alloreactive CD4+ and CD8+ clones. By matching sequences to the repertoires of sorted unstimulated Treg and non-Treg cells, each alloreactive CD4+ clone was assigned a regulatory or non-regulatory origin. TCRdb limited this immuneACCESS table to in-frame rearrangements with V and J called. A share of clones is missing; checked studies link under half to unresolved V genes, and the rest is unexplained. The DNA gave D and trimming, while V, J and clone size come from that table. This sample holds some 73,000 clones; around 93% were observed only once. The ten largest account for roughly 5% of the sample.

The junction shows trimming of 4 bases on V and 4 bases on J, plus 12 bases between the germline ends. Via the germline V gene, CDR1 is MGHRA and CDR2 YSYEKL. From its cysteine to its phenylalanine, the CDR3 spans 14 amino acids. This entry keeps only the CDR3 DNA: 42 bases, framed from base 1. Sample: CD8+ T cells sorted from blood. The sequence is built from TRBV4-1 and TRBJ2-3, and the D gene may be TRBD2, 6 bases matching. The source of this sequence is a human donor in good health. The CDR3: CASSPVLAPDTQYF. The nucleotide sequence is TGCGCCAGCAGCCCAGTACTAGCTCCAGATACGCAGTATTTT.